What follows are 24 T cell receptor beta chains derived from one specimen sequenced in a study of blood T cell repertoires in COVID-19. Libraries were prepared by immunoSEQ multiplex PCR; TCRdb keeps only in-frame clonotypes and omits some of them. The table lists about 200,000 clones, more than 75% of them singletons. Source material: PBMCs or T cells enriched from blood (not recorded which). The receptors were sampled from a woman in her forties with acute COVID-19.

V usage is TRBV28 and J usage is TRBJ1-2, with TRBD1 as a possible D gene (6 bases). Germline loops: CDR1 MDHEN, CDR2 SYDVKM. The germline V and J ends were trimmed by 4 bases and 8 bases, with 17 bases remaining between them. CDR3 size: 14 residues. The DNA for the CDR3 is TGTGCCAGCAGTTACCATCTTAAAGGGGGAGGCTACACCTTC. Translating gives CASSYHLKGGGYTF.

A few counts support this clone. The rearrangement uses TRBV9 and TRBJ1-2; 7 bases fit TRBD1. The CDR3 is 15 amino acids. V was pared by 0 bases and J by 5 bases, with 7 bases of the junction left unmatched. Germline V CDR1 and CDR2: SGDLS, YYNGEE. The CDR3 nucleotides read TGTGCCAGCAGCGTAGGCAACAGGGGAAATTATGGCTACACCTTC. Translation gives CASSVGNRGNYGYTF.

The chain carries TRBV28 and TRBJ2-7, with 7 positions matching TRBD2. CDR3 length: 17 amino acids. CDR1 is MDHEN and CDR2 is SYDVKM in the germline V gene. V shed 4 bases, J shed 5 bases, and the junction held 17 bases outside the gene matches. In DNA form, the CDR3 reads TGTGCCAGCAGTTCGGGGGGAAGCGGGGTCATGCTTCACGAGCAGTACTTC. This translates into CASSSGGSGVMLHEQYF. The full variable domain, with the rest looked up from reference TRBV28 and TRBJ2-7, is DVKVTQSSRYLVKRTGEKVFLECVQDMDHENMFWYRQDPGLGLRLIYFSYDVKMKEKGDIPEGYSVSREKKERFSLILESASTNQTSMYLCASSSGGSGVMLHEQYFGPGTRLTVT.

This clone was seen only once. The V call is TRBV27, the J call TRBJ2-2; D unclear. Trimming took 6 bases from V and 7 from J, leaving 12 bases between them. Germline assignment: CDR1 MNHEY and CDR2 SMNVEV (reference sequence). The CDR3 spans 13 residues. The CDR3 DNA sequence: TGTGCCAGCAGCTCAGGTTATCACGGGGAGCTGTTTTTT. Residues: CASSSGYHGELFF.

Here the CDR3 reads CASSSHSNQPQHF. The DNA for the CDR3 is TGTGCCAGCAGCAGCCATAGCAATCAGCCCCAGCATTTT. The genes are TRBV9 and TRBJ1-5, with D uncertain. This CDR3 is 13 amino acids long. Germline V gene sequence: CDR1 SGDLS, CDR2 YYNGEE. The V and J ends lost 4 bases and 0 bases respectively, with 5 bases between them.

This clone showed up just a few times. J is TRBJ2-1 and V is TRBV28; 8 bases are a match to TRBD2. Germline V gene lookup returns CDR1 MDHEN and CDR2 SYDVKM. This CDR3 is 15 amino acids long. With V trimmed by 6 bases and J by 4 bases, 8 bases remained unmatched. As DNA, the CDR3 is TGTGCCAGCAGCCGAGCGGGAGCGACTTACAATGAGCAGTTCTTC. It yields the protein CASSRAGATYNEQFF.

This chain uses TRBV5-1 with TRBJ1-1, with D uncertain. V dropped 6 bases and J dropped 0 bases, with 15 bases sitting between them. There are 15 residues in the CDR3. Germline loops: CDR1 SGHRS, CDR2 YFSETQ. CDR3 in DNA: TGCGCCAGCACCATAAACACAGTGATGAACACTGAAGCTTTCTTT. Protein: CASTINTVMNTEAFF. Filled out from reference TRBV5-1 and TRBJ1-1, the complete variable domain reads KAGVTQTPRYLIKTRGQQVTLSCSPISGHRSVSWYQQTPGQGLQFLFEYFSETQRNKGNFPGRFSGRQFSNSRSEMNVSTLELGDSALYLCASTINTVMNTEAFFGQGTRLTVV.

The chain joins TRBV28 to TRBJ1-2; D is ambiguous. Trimming removed 6 bases from V and 5 bases from J, with 25 bases in between. This CDR3 contains 17 residues. CDR1 and CDR2 from the germline V gene are MDHEN and SYDVKM. CDR3 loop: CASSPLGVLFREYGYTF. For the CDR3, the DNA is TGTGCCAGCAGCCCTCTCGGGGTACTCTTTCGAGAGTATGGCTACACCTTC.

The chain joins TRBV10-3 to TRBJ2-2, with D uncertain. Germline V CDR1 and CDR2: ENHRY, SYGVKD. The CDR3 is 11 residues long. With 10 bases removed from V and 6 bases from J, the gap between germline ends came to 9 bases. In nucleotides, the CDR3 is TGTGCCACCTCGGTCTCCGGGGAGCTGTTTTTT. Its translation is CATSVSGELFF.

This sequence joins TRBV19 and TRBJ1-6, with 7 positions matching TRBD1. The V segment lost 9 bases and the J segment 6 bases; nucleotides outside the gene matches: 8. Germline CDR1 and CDR2: LNHDA and SQIVND (reference sequence). The CDR3 contains 14 residues. The CDR3, as DNA: TGTGCCAGCGGTCCCGGGACAGCTAATTCACCCCTCCACTTT. Its protein product is CASGPGTANSPLHF.

Comment on this clone: Germline and junction disagree at one end, which may indicate a read error. V is TRBV29-1 and J is TRBJ1-2; D not certain. The CDR3 contains 14 residues. The germline CDR1 and CDR2 sequences are SQVTM and ANQGSEA. The CDR3 DNA is TGCAGCGTCGAAGCCTGGGCCACCGCCTATGGCTACACCTTC. Translation gives CSVEAWATAYGYTF.

The rearrangement uses TRBV18 and TRBJ2-1; D gene unclear. Trimming shortened V by 7 bases and J by 5 bases, and 12 bases separated the two germline ends. The CDR3 consists of 13 residues. Germline V gene data show CDR1 as KGHSH and CDR2 as LQKENI. For the CDR3, the DNA is TGTGCCAGCTTGCCCGAGCTCGACAATGAGCAGTTCTTC. Translating it yields CASLPELDNEQFF.

This CDR3 reads CASSIDQANNGIQYF. In DNA, the CDR3 is TGTGCCAGTAGTATAGATCAGGCTAACAATGGGATTCAGTACTTC. The genes are TRBV19 and TRBJ2-4; D uncertain. This CDR3 contains 15 residues. Germline V gene data show CDR1 as LNHDA and CDR2 as SQIVND (reference sequence). The ends were cut back, 0 bases at V and 10 bases at J, with 16 bases in the middle. The entire variable domain, with the rest obtained from reference TRBV19 and TRBJ2-4, is as follows: DGGITQSPKYLFRKEGQNVTLSCEQNLNHDAMYWYRQDPGQGLRLIYYSQIVNDFQKGDIAEGYSVSREKKESFPLTVTSAQKNPTAFYLCASSIDQANNGIQYFGAGTRLSVL.

The chain couples TRBV6-5 to TRBJ2-5, with D possibly TRBD1 on 6 matching bases. Germline V gene sequence: CDR1 MNHEY, CDR2 SVGAGI. Trimming removed 6 bases from V and 5 bases from J, with 13 bases in between. The CDR3 spans 13 residues. The CDR3 bases are TGTGCCAGCAGACGGACAGTAAGGGAGACCCAGTACTTC. It yields the protein CASRRTVRETQYF.

This clone was detected only once. This sequence joins TRBV27 and TRBJ1-2, with 10 bases aligning to TRBD1. V trimming: 0 bases; J trimming: 5 bases; junction bases outside the gene matches: 6. The CDR3 consists of 16 residues. Germline V gene data show CDR1 as MNHEY and CDR2 as SMNVEV (reference sequence). The CDR3 sequence: CASSLSRQGAGYGYTF. The CDR3 bases are TGTGCCAGCAGTTTATCGAGACAGGGGGCGGGGTATGGCTACACCTTC.

This clone was seen only a few times. V and J are TRBV5-6 and TRBJ2-2; D ambiguous. The CDR3 consists of 13 residues. Germline assignment: CDR1 SGHDT and CDR2 YYEEEE. V lost 2 bases and J lost 5, with 7 bases in between. The DNA for the CDR3 is TGTGCCAGCAGCTTCGTCGGGACCGGGGAGCTGTTTTTT. This gives the protein CASSFVGTGELFF.

The V gene is TRBV6-2 or TRBV6-3, the J gene TRBJ2-1, with D perhaps TRBD2 (6 bases). Per the germline V gene, CDR1 is MNHEY and CDR2 is SVGEGT. This CDR3 is 17 amino acids long. Trimming took off 1 base at V and 8 bases at J, with 21 bases between the two ends. The DNA for the CDR3 is TGTGCCAGCAGTTACTGGGAACGGCGGGACCCTCTCTATGAGCAGTTCTTC. Its translation is CASSYWERRDPLYEQFF.

This clone was picked up a small number of times. This chain links TRBV5-4 with TRBJ2-4; D may be TRBD2 (6 bases). V was shortened by 0 bases and J by 0 bases, with 13 bases between the two germline ends. Per germline, CDR1 SGHNT and CDR2 YYREEE (reference sequence). This CDR3 contains 17 residues. CDR3 bases: TGTGCCAGCAGCTTGGCTTCAGGGACTCTAGCCAAAAACATTCAGTACTTC. Protein: CASSLASGTLAKNIQYF.

The chain has TRBV5-5 and TRBJ1-1; D remains unclear. Germline V lookup: CDR1 SGHKS, CDR2 YYEKEE (reference sequence). Trimming pared 2 bases from V and 6 bases from J, leaving 14 bases between. The CDR3 has 14 amino acids. The CDR3 sequence: CASSFPGDGSEAFF. The CDR3 coding sequence is TGTGCCAGCAGCTTTCCTGGAGACGGTTCTGAAGCTTTCTTT. The full variable domain, with the rest looked up from reference TRBV5-5 and TRBJ1-1, is DAGVTQSPTHLIKTRGQQVTLRCSPISGHKSVSWYQQVLGQGPQFIFQYYEKEERGRGNFPDRFSARQFPNYSSELNVNALLLGDSALYLCASSFPGDGSEAFFGQGTRLTVV.

The rearrangement joins TRBV5-1 to TRBJ2-7; TRBD1 agrees at 7 bases. Germline V gene sequence: CDR1 SGHRS, CDR2 YFSETQ. This CDR3 contains 14 residues. With V trimmed by 1 base and J by 4 bases, 5 bases remained unmatched. The CDR3, as DNA: TGCGCCAGCAGCTTGACGACAGGGATTTACGAGCAGTACTTC. It is translated as CASSLTTGIYEQYF.

J is TRBJ1-3 and V is TRBV12-3 or TRBV12-4; D gene unclear. V lost 2 bases to trimming and J lost 3 bases, with 2 bases between them. The CDR3 is 12 residues long. The CDR3 DNA sequence: TGTGCCAGCAGTTTATATGGAAACACCATATATTTT. Translation: CASSLYGNTIYF.

The chain carries TRBV3-1 (or the pseudogene TRBV3-2) and TRBJ2-1, with TRBD1 matching over 7 bases. CDR1 is LGHDT, CDR2 YNNKEL, per germline (reference sequence). This CDR3 region has 15 residues. The trim removed 5 bases at V and 2 bases at J, leaving 6 bases unmatched. DNA of the CDR3: TGTGCCAGCAGCTGGGGACAGCCAACCTACAATGAGCAGTTCTTC. It codes for CASSWGQPTYNEQFF.

The gene calls are TRBV5-6 and TRBJ1-2; possibly TRBD1 for D (6 bases). The CDR3 spans 17 residues. V lost 4 bases to trimming and J lost 1 base, with 20 bases between them. Germline CDR1 reads SGHDT; CDR2 reads YYEEEE. In DNA, the CDR3 is TGTGCCAGCAGCCCCTCGGTAGGTCAGGGGATTAACTATGGCTACACCTTC. This gives the protein CASSPSVGQGINYGYTF. The entire variable domain, with the rest obtained from reference TRBV5-6 and TRBJ1-2, is as follows: DAGVTQSPTHLIKTRGQQVTLRCSPKSGHDTVSWYQQALGQGPQFIFQYYEEEERQRGNFPDRFSGHQFPNYSSELNVNALLLGDSALYLCASSPSVGQGINYGYTFGSGTRLTVV.

This rearrangement joins TRBV29-1 to TRBJ1-3, with 9 bases that match TRBD1. Germline V CDR1 and CDR2: SQVTM, ANQGSEA. With V trimmed by 1 base and J by 5 bases, 9 bases remained unmatched. The CDR3 is made up of 16 amino acids. The CDR3 region has the DNA TGCAGCGTTGAAGCTCGAGGGACAGGGAATAGAAACACCATATATTTT. Amino acids: CSVEARGTGNRNTIYF.